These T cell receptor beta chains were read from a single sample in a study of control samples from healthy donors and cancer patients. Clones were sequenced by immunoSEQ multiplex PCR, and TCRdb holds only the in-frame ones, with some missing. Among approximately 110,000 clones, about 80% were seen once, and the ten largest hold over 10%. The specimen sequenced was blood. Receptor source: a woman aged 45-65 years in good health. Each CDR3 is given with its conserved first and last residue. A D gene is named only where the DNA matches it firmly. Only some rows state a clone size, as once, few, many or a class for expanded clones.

CDR3aa: CASSLAPGYTEAFF; CDR3nt: TGTGCCAGCAGCTTGGCCCCGGGGTACACTGAAGCTTTCTTT; v_gene: TRBV5-4; abundance: once; d_gene: -; j_gene: TRBJ1-1
CDR3aa: CASSSTPMGTEAFF; CDR3nt: TGTGCCAGCTCATCGACCCCAATGGGCACTGAAGCTTTCTTT; v_gene: TRBV18; abundance: -; d_gene: -; j_gene: TRBJ1-1
CDR3aa: CASSPWTAQETQYF; CDR3nt: TGTGCCAGCAGCCCGTGGACAGCCCAAGAGACCCAGTACTTC; v_gene: TRBV7-9; abundance: -; d_gene: -; j_gene: TRBJ2-5
CDR3aa: CAWSGTGTGNGYTF; CDR3nt: TGTGCCTGGTCCGGGACAGGGACGGGTAATGGCTACACCTTC; v_gene: TRBV30; abundance: few; d_gene: TRBD1; j_gene: TRBJ1-2
CDR3aa: CASSTSSQFSSSPLHF; CDR3nt: TGTGCCAGCAGCACTTCCTCCCAGTTCAGTTCTTCACCCCTCCACTTT; v_gene: TRBV28; abundance: -; d_gene: -; j_gene: TRBJ1-6
CDR3aa: CASSARGETQYF; CDR3nt: TGTGCCAGCAGCGCCCGTGGGGAGACCCAGTACTTC; v_gene: TRBV9; abundance: few; d_gene: -; j_gene: TRBJ2-5
CDR3aa: CASSQWTEGGYTF; CDR3nt: TGTGCCAGCAGCCAATGGACAGAAGGAGGCTACACCTTC; v_gene: TRBV3-1/TRBV3-2; abundance: -; d_gene: -; j_gene: TRBJ1-2
CDR3aa: CAWSGEAGGTDTQYF; CDR3nt: TGTGCCTGGAGTGGGGAAGCGGGCGGCACAGATACGCAGTATTTT; v_gene: TRBV30; abundance: -; d_gene: -; j_gene: TRBJ2-3
CDR3aa: CASSFTINTEAFF; CDR3nt: TGTGCCAGCAGTTTCACGATTAACACTGAAGCTTTCTTT; v_gene: TRBV12-3/TRBV12-4; abundance: -; d_gene: -; j_gene: TRBJ1-1
CDR3aa: CASSPTAPIGFSRRNEQFF; CDR3nt: TGTGCCAGCAGTCCCACTGCCCCCATCGGGTTCAGCCGGCGCAATGAGCAGTTCTTC; v_gene: TRBV27; abundance: -; d_gene: -; j_gene: TRBJ2-1
CDR3aa: CASSPGSRDYQPQHF; CDR3nt: TGTGCCAGCAGCCCAGGTAGCCGGGACTATCAGCCCCAGCATTTT; v_gene: TRBV7-2; abundance: -; d_gene: -; j_gene: TRBJ1-5
CDR3aa: CASSLAGGPRTDTQYF; CDR3nt: TGTGCCAGCAGCTTAGCGGGGGGGCCGAGGACAGATACGCAGTATTTT; v_gene: TRBV7-6; abundance: -; d_gene: -; j_gene: TRBJ2-3
CDR3aa: CAWRKGQRNTGELFF; CDR3nt: TGTGCCTGGAGAAAAGGACAGCGGAACACCGGGGAGCTGTTTTTT; v_gene: TRBV30; abundance: -; d_gene: -; j_gene: TRBJ2-2
CDR3aa: CASSPTQGRSETQYF; CDR3nt: TGTGCCAGCAGCCCAACCCAGGGGAGGTCAGAGACCCAGTACTTC; v_gene: TRBV6-5; abundance: -; d_gene: -; j_gene: TRBJ2-5
CDR3aa: CASSRTGNYGYTF; CDR3nt: TGTGCCAGCAGCCGGACAGGGAACTATGGCTACACCTTC; v_gene: TRBV5-4; abundance: -; d_gene: TRBD1; j_gene: TRBJ1-2